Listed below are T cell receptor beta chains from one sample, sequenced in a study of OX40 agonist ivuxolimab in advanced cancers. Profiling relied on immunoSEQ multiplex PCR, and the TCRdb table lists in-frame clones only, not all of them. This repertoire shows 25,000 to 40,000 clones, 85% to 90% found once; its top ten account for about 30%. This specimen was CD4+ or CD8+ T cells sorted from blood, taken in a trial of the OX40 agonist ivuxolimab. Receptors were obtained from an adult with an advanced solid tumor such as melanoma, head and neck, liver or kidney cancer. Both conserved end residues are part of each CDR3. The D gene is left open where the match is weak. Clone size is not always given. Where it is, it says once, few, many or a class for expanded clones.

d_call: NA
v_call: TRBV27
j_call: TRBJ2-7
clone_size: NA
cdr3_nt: TGTGCCAGCCGAAATCCAGACGAGCAGTACTTC
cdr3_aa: CASRNPDEQYF

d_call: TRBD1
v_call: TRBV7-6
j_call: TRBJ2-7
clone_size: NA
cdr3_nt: TGTGCCAGCAGCCACCGGGACAGGGTCTACGAGCAGTACTTC
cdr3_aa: CASSHRDRVYEQYF

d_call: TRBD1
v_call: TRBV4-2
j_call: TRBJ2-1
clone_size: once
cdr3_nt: TGTGCCAGCAGCCAAACGACAGGGGCCAATGAGCAGTTCTTC
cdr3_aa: CASSQTTGANEQFF

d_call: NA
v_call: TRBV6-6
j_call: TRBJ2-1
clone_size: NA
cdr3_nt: TGTGCCAGCAGCTTGAGTGCCCACAATGAGCAGTTCTTC
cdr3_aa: CASSLSAHNEQFF

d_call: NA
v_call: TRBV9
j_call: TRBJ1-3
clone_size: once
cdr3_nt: TGTGCCAGCAGGAGCTCTGGAAACACCATATATTTT
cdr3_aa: CASRSSGNTIYF

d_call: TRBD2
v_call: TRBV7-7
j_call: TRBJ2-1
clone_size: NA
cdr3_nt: TGTGCTAGCAGCTTAAGCGCGGGGGACTCCTACAATGAGCAGTTCTTC
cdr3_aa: CASSLSAGDSYNEQFF

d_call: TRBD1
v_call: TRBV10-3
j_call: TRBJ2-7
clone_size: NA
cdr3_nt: TGTGCCATCAGTCGTCCGGGACAGGGCTCCTACGAGCAGTACTTC
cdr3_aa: CAISRPGQGSYEQYF

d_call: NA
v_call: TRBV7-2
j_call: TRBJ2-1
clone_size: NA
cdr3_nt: TGTGCCAGCAGCTTGGGGATCTACAATGAGCAGTTCTTC
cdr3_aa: CASSLGIYNEQFF

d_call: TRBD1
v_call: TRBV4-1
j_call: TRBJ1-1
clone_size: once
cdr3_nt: TGCGCCAGCAGCCAAGAGACAGGGCTCCCTGAAACTTTCTTT
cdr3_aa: CASSQETGLPETFF

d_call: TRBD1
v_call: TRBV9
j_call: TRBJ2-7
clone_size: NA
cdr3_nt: TGTGCCAGCAGCGTTTTCGACAGGGGCCCTTACGAGCAGTACTTC
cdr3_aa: CASSVFDRGPYEQYF

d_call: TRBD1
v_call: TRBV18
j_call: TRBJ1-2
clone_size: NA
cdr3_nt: TGTGCCAGCTCACCTGGGACAGGGGGCCTCTTCTATGGCTACACCTTC
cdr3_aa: CASSPGTGGLFYGYTF

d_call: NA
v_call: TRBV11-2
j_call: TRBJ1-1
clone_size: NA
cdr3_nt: TGTGCCAGCAGCTTGGGACGGACCCCCGGGGACTCTGAAGCTTTCTTT
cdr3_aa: CASSLGRTPGDSEAFF

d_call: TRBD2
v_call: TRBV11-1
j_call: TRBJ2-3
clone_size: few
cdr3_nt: TGTGCCAGCAGCCGGCCGAGCGGGGACCACACAGATACGCAGTATTTT
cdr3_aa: CASSRPSGDHTDTQYF

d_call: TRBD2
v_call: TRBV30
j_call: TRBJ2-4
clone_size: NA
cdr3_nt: TGTGCCTGCAACACGCTAGCGGGGGGATGGGCCAAAAACATTCAGTACTTC
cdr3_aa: CACNTLAGGWAKNIQYF

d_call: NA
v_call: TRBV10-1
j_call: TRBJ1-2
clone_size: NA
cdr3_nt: TGCGCCAGCAGTAGCAGGACAGCCTATGGCTACACCTTC
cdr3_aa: CASSSRTAYGYTF

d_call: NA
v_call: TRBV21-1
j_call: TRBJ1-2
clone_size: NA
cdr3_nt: TGTGCCAGCAGCAAAGGGCACAGGGTCATAACTAACTATGGCTACACCTTC
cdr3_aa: CASSKGHRVITNYGYTF

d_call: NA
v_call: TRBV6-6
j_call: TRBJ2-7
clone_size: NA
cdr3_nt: TGTGCCAGCAGCATCCTAGCCTACTCCGACGAGCAGTACTTC
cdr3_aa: CASSILAYSDEQYF

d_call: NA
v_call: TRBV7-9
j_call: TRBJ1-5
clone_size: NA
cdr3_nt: TGTGCCAGCAGTTCGGAGGTTGGGAAAGCCCAGCATTTT
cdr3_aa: CASSSEVGKAQHF

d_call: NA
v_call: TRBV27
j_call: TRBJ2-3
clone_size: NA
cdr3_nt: TGTGCCAGCGGGTTTAGCGGAAATACGCAGTATTTT
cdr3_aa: CASGFSGNTQYF

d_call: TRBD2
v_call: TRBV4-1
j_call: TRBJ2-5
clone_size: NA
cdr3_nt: TGCGCCAGCATGGGGGGGAATTTAGAGACCCAGTACTTC
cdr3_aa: CASMGGNLETQYF

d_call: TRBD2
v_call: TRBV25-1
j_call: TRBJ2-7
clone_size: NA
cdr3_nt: TGTGCCAGCAGTGATGGCGGGAGGATCTACGAGCAGTACTTC
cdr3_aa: CASSDGGRIYEQYF

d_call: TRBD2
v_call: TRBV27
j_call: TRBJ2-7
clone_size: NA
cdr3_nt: TGTGCCAGCAGAAGCGGGGTGTACGAGCAGTACTTC
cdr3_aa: CASRSGVYEQYF

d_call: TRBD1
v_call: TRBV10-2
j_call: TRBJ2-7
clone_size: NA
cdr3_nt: TGCGCCACCTTATCAGGGGGCCCAACGCACGAGCAGTACTTC
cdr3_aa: CATLSGGPTHEQYF

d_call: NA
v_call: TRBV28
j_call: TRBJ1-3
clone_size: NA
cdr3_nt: TGTGCCAGTAGGGGAGGGTTTGGAAACACCATATATTTT
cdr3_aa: CASRGGFGNTIYF

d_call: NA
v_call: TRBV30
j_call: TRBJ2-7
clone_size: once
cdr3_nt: TGTGCCTGGCGACTAGAAACCGATTACGAGCAGTACTTC
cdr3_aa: CAWRLETDYEQYF

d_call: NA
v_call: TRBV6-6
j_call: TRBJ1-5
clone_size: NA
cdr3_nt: TGTGCCAGCAGTTACCCGGGTGGAACTCAGCCCCAGCATTTT
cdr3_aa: CASSYPGGTQPQHF

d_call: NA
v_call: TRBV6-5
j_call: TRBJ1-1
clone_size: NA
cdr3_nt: TGTGCCAGCATAGGGGACGGAAACACTGAAGCTTTCTTT
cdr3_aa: CASIGDGNTEAFF

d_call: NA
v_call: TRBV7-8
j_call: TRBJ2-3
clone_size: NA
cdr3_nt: TGTGCCAGCACCTCCCGCGTTGATACGCAGTATTTT
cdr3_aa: CASTSRVDTQYF

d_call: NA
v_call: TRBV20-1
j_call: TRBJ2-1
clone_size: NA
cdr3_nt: TGCAGTGCTAGACCAAGTGAGCAGTTCTTC
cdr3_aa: CSARPSEQFF

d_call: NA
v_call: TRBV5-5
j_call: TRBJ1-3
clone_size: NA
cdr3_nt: TGTGCCAGCAGCGAGGGATCTACTGGAAACACCATATATTTT
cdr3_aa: CASSEGSTGNTIYF

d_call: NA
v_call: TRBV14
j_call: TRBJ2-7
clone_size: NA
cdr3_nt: TGTGCCAGCAGCCCCTCGTCTTTAAGCGAGCAGTACTTC
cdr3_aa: CASSPSSLSEQYF

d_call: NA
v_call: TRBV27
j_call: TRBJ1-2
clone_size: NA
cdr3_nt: TGTGCCAGCAGACACTTAGGCGGCAGCAGGGAAGCTAACTATGGCTACACCTTC
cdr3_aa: CASRHLGGSREANYGYTF

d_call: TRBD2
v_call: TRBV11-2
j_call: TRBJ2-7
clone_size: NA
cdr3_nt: TGTGCCAGCAGCCACCTGGGCGGGGGATACGAGCAGTACTTC
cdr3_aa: CASSHLGGGYEQYF

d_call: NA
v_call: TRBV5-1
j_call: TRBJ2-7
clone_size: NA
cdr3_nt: TGCGCCAGCAGCCCATTTGGGGGTTACTCCTACGAGCAGTACTTC
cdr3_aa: CASSPFGGYSYEQYF

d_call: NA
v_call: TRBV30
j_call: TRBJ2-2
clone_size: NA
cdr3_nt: TGTGCCTGGAGTGATTTTCAGACGAACACCGGGGAGCTGTTTTTT
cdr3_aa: CAWSDFQTNTGELFF

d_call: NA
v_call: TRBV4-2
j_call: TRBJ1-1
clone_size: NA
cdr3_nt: TGTGCCAGCAGCCAAGAGGTAAACACTGAAGCTTTCTTT
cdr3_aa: CASSQEVNTEAFF

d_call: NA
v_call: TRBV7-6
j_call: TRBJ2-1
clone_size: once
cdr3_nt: TGTGCCAGCAGCTCTCGCCGGGACCGCACGAAGCAGCAGTTCTTC
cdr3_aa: CASSSRRDRTKQQFF

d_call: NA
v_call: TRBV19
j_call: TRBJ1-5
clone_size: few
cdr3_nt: TGTGCCAGTATGCTGAATAGCAATCAGCCCCAGCATTTT
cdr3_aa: CASMLNSNQPQHF

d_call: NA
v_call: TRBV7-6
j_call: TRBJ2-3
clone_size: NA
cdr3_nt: TGTGCCAGCGGGATCTTGTCGACAGATACGCAGTATTTT
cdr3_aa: CASGILSTDTQYF

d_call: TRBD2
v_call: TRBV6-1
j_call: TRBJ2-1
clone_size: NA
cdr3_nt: TGTGCCAGCAGTGAAGTGGATGGGGGGGTCTCCTACAATGAGCAGTTCTTC
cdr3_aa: CASSEVDGGVSYNEQFF

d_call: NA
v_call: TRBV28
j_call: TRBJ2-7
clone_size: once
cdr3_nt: TGTGCCAGCAGTTTAGCGAGCGAGCAGTACTTC
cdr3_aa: CASSLASEQYF

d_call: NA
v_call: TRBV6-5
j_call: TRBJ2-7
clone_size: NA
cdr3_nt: TGTGCCAGCATTTTCTCCTACGAGCAGTACTTC
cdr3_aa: CASIFSYEQYF

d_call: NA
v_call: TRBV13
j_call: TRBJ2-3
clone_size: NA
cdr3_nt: TGTGCCAGCAGCTCCGGACCTAACACGTTAGATACGCAGTATTTT
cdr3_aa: CASSSGPNTLDTQYF

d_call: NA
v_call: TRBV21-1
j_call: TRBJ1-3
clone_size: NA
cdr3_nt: TGTGCCAGCAGCATTTGGCAGGGGAACGGAAACACCATATATTTT
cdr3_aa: CASSIWQGNGNTIYF

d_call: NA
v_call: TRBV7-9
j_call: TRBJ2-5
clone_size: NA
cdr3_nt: TGTGCCAGCAGCTTACTACTCGGAGATCTCCAAGAGACCCAGTACTTC
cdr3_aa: CASSLLLGDLQETQYF

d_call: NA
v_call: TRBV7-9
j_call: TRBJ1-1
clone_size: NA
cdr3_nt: TGTGCCAGCAGCGCCTATGGGAACACTGAAGCTTTCTTT
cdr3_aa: CASSAYGNTEAFF

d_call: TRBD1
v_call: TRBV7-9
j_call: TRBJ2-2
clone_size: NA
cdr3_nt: TGTGCCAGCAGCTCCGGACAGGGGGCGAGCTTCTGGGAGCTGTTTTTT
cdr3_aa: CASSSGQGASFWELFF

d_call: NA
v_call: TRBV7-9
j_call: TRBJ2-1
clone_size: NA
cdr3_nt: TGTGCCAGCAGCTTAGTAGAACGGTTGTGGGAGCAGTTCTTC
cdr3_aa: CASSLVERLWEQFF

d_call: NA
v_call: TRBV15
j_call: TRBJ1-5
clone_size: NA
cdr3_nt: TGTGCCACCAGCAGAGAGGAGGGCTTATACAATCAGCCCCAGCATTTT
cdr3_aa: CATSREEGLYNQPQHF

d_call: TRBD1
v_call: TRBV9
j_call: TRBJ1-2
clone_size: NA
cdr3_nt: TGTGCCAGCAGCTCTCAGGGGGGGACAGGGCATGGCTACACCTTC
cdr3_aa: CASSSQGGTGHGYTF

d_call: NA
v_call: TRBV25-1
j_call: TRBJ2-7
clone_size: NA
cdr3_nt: TGTGCCAGCAGTGACACTGGCTACGAGCAGTACTTC
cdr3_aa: CASSDTGYEQYF

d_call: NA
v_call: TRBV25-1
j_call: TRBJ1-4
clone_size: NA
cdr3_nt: TGTGCCAGCAGTCCGAATGAAAAACTGTTTTTT
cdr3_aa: CASSPNEKLFF

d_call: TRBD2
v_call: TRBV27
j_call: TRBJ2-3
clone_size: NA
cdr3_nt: TGTGCCAGCAGTCCTCTTGCGGCGGGGGGGCGTTTGGGACAGTATTTT
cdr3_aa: CASSPLAAGGRLGQYF

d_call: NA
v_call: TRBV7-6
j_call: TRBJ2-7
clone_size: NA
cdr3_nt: TGTGCCAGCAGCCTCGTCCGGGACACTCTAGGCGAGCAGTACTTC
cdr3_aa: CASSLVRDTLGEQYF

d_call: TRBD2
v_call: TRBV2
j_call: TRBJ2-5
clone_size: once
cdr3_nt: TGTGCCAGCGGACTAGCGGGAGTCAGGGAGACCCAGTACTTC
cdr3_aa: CASGLAGVRETQYF

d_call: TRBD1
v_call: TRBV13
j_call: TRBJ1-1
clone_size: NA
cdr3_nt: TGTGCCAGCAGCTTCCAGGGGGCCCTGAACACTGAAGCTTTCTTT
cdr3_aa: CASSFQGALNTEAFF

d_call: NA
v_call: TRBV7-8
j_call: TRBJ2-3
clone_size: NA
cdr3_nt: TGTGCCAGCAGCGGGGCGCGGCGGGACACTAGCACAGATACGCAGTATTTT
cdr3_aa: CASSGARRDTSTDTQYF

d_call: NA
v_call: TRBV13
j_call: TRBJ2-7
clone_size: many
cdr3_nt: TGTGCCAGCAGCCAAGGGGACGAGCAGTACTTC
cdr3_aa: CASSQGDEQYF

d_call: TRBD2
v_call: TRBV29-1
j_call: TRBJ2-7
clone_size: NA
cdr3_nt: TGCAGCGCCGGGGGGGGGCTCACCTACGAGCAGTACTTC
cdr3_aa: CSAGGGLTYEQYF